This T cell receptor (beta chain) was identified during a study of neurological immune-mediated disorders. This clonotype was observed at least ten times. TCRdb processed the 5' RACE reads anew with MiXCR; each CDR3 protein has one entry. The sample holds about 21,000 distinct CDR3 sequences, less than 8% seen once. Sequenced sample: CD8+ T cells from blood. The source of this sequence is a man aged 18 to 29 in good health.

In nucleotides, the CDR3 is TGTGCCAGCAGTTACTCGGTCCGGAGCGGGGTTTACACAGATACGCAGTATTTT. This gives the protein CASSYSVRSGVYTDTQYF. This chain links TRBV6-5 with TRBJ2-3, with 7 bases aligning to TRBD2. The J segment lost 2 bases and the V segment lost 0 bases, leaving 11 bases of the junction unmatched. CDR3 size: 18 residues. Germline assignment: CDR1 MNHEY and CDR2 SVGAGI.